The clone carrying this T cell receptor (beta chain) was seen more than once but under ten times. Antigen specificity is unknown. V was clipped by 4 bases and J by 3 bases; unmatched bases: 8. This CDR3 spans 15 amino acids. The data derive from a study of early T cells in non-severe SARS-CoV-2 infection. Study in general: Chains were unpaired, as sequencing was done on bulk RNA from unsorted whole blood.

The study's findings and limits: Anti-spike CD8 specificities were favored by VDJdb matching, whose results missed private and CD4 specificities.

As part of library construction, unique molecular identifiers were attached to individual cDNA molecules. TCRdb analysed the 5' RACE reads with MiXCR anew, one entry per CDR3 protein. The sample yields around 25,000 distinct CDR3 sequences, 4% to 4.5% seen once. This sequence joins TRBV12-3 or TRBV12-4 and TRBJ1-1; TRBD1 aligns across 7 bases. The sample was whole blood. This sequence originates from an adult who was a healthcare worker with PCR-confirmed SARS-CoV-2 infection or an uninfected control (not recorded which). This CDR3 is CASSSNRGRDTEAFF. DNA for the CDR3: TGTGCCAGCAGTTCCAACAGGGGCCGGGACACTGAAGCTTTCTTT.